This T cell receptor beta chain was obtained from a study of blood T cell repertoires in COVID-19. At the level of the study: The origin of the acute and convalescent COVID-19 samples was the United States, Italy and Spain.

The ends lost 8 bases at V and 2 bases at J; junction bases unmatched: 8. Germline values: CDR1 MDHEN, CDR2 SYDVKM. This CDR3 region has 14 residues. The table came from immunoSEQ multiplex PCR; TCRdb's copy has only in-frame clones and leaves some out. The sample comprises around 120,000 clones, roughly 89% of which are singletons, and 3.8% rests with the top ten. Seattle patient enrollment occurred during active infection, with longitudinal follow-up thereafter. The source material was peripheral blood. This TCR came from a woman aged 60 to 75 with COVID-19, enrolled during active disease. The V gene is TRBV28, the J gene TRBJ2-7; TRBD1 aligns across 8 bases. The CDR3 nucleotides read TGTGCCAGCTCCTTTATGGACAGGGCCTACGAGCAGTACTTC. Residues: CASSFMDRAYEQYF.